This TCR beta chain was documented in a study of identical twins. Template switching (which added a universal primer site) was used, and cDNA carried unique molecular identifiers. In TCRdb, the 5' RACE reads were re-called with MiXCR into one record per CDR3 protein. The table includes fewer than 500,000 distinct CDR3 sequences, 20% to 25% detected once. A further study also used this sample, focusing on T cells expressing NK-cell markers. In that study: These clonotypes additionally ranked first within the CD3+CD56-NKG2C+ fraction of several donors.

This sequence originates from a woman between 18 and 29 years old in good health. The material sequenced was CD4+ T cells sorted from blood.

The CDR3 sequence: CASSLWGASYGYTF. The CDR3 DNA reads TGTGCCAGCAGTTTATGGGGGGCGAGCTATGGCTACACCTTC. The rearrangement links TRBV12-3 or TRBV12-4 to TRBJ1-2; D is perhaps TRBD1 (6 bases). The CDR3 totals 14 residues. The V end was cut by 2 bases, the J end by 4 bases, with 11 bases between.